These T cell receptor beta chains were read from a single sample in a study of sequential checkpoint blockade in melanoma. Profiled with immunoSEQ multiplex PCR; TCRdb holds only in-frame clones, not every one. The table lists some 31,000 clones, 86% of them singletons. The sample was CD8+ T cells sorted from blood (inferred from file names), taken from a patient given nivolumab and ipilimumab in sequence. The receptors come from a human donor with melanoma. Both conserved end residues are part of each CDR3. A D gene is named only where the DNA matches it firmly. Clone sizes are given selectively: once, few, many, or a class where the clone is expanded.

D gene: -
clone size: -
V gene: TRBV7-9
J gene: TRBJ2-1
CDR3 protein: CASSLISHSYNEQFF
CDR3 DNA: TGTGCCAGCAGCTTAATTAGTCACTCCTACAATGAGCAGTTCTTC

D gene: -
clone size: -
V gene: TRBV19
J gene: TRBJ2-1
CDR3 protein: CASSILIRRAQSSYNEQFF
CDR3 DNA: TGTGCCAGTAGTATTTTAATTCGGCGGGCACAGAGCTCCTACAATGAGCAGTTCTTC

D gene: TRBD1
clone size: -
V gene: TRBV7-6
J gene: TRBJ2-1
CDR3 protein: CASSFATGLALPNNEQFF
CDR3 DNA: TGTGCCAGCAGCTTTGCGACAGGGCTGGCACTTCCTAACAATGAGCAGTTCTTC

D gene: TRBD1
clone size: -
V gene: TRBV4-2
J gene: TRBJ1-2
CDR3 protein: CASSQTKGQEYRANYGYTF
CDR3 DNA: TGTGCCAGCAGCCAAACCAAGGGACAGGAGTACAGAGCTAACTATGGCTACACCTTC

D gene: TRBD2
clone size: -
V gene: TRBV10-1
J gene: TRBJ2-3
CDR3 protein: CASSDDEAGGTDTQYF
CDR3 DNA: TGCGCCAGCAGTGACGATGAAGCGGGGGGCACAGATACGCAGTATTTT

D gene: -
clone size: -
V gene: TRBV13
J gene: TRBJ2-7
CDR3 protein: CASSPDNYEQYF
CDR3 DNA: TGTGCCAGCAGTCCGGACAACTACGAGCAGTACTTC

D gene: -
clone size: -
V gene: TRBV10-1
J gene: TRBJ2-7
CDR3 protein: CASSDLAGSEQYF
CDR3 DNA: TGCGCCAGCAGTGATTTGGCGGGAAGCGAGCAGTACTTC

D gene: -
clone size: -
V gene: TRBV4-1
J gene: TRBJ2-7
CDR3 protein: CASSQDVVMRSYEQYF
CDR3 DNA: TGCGCCAGCAGCCAAGATGTCGTGATGCGCTCCTACGAGCAGTACTTC

D gene: TRBD1
clone size: few
V gene: TRBV7-2
J gene: TRBJ2-6
CDR3 protein: CASSFRRTGGFSGANVLTF
CDR3 DNA: TGTGCCAGCAGCTTCCGTAGGACAGGGGGGTTCTCTGGGGCCAACGTCCTGACTTTC

D gene: -
clone size: once
V gene: TRBV27
J gene: TRBJ2-2
CDR3 protein: CASSFLSTGELFF
CDR3 DNA: TGTGCCAGCAGTTTCCTTTCGACCGGGGAGCTGTTTTTT

D gene: -
clone size: -
V gene: TRBV10-2
J gene: TRBJ2-1
CDR3 protein: CAREGQYLRNEQFF
CDR3 DNA: TGCGCCAGAGAGGGACAATATCTTCGCAATGAGCAGTTCTTC

D gene: -
clone size: -
V gene: TRBV21-1
J gene: TRBJ2-4
CDR3 protein: CASSINRVLAKNIQYF
CDR3 DNA: TGTGCCAGCAGTATCAACAGGGTACTAGCCAAAAACATTCAGTACTTC

D gene: -
clone size: -
V gene: TRBV9
J gene: TRBJ2-3
CDR3 protein: CASSTPLWGDFTDTQYF
CDR3 DNA: TGTGCCAGCAGCACTCCTCTTTGGGGGGATTTCACAGATACGCAGTATTTT

D gene: -
clone size: -
V gene: TRBV29-1
J gene: TRBJ1-1
CDR3 protein: CSAGGRYGETEAFF
CDR3 DNA: TGCAGCGCGGGGGGGCGGTATGGGGAAACTGAAGCTTTCTTT